The 20 T cell receptor beta chains in this list originate from one sample, sequenced in a study of blood T cell repertoires in COVID-19 (dated by TCRdb to the early 2020s). The library came from the immunoSEQ multiplex PCR assay. This is the immuneACCESS table as TCRdb keeps it, with only in-frame sequences that have V and J called. A part of the clones is gone; compared with another copy, unresolved V genes explain less than half, and the rest is unexplained. The sample yields more than 100,000 clones; 80% to 90% were counted once. More than 2% of the sample comes from the top ten. Sequences were obtained from PBMCs or T cells enriched from blood (not recorded which). Every receptor here comes from a man aged 40-49 years with acute COVID-19.

The V and J genes are TRBV4-2 and TRBJ2-2; the D is unclear. The ends were cut back, 1 base at V and 7 bases at J, with 16 bases in the middle. The CDR3 is made up of 16 amino acids. In germline, CDR1 is LGHNA, CDR2 YNFKEQ. The CDR3 loop is CASSQAWQDKNGELFF. For the CDR3, the DNA is TGTGCCAGCAGCCAAGCGTGGCAGGATAAGAACGGGGAGCTGTTTTTT.

CDR3 bases: TGTGCCAGCAGCCAGGGGACAGGGGGTCAGGAGACCCAGTACTTC. Amino acids: CASSQGTGGQETQYF. The chain carries TRBV6-5 and TRBJ2-5; 11 nucleotides agree with TRBD1. CDR1 MNHEY and CDR2 SVGAGI come from the germline V gene. V was clipped by 6 bases and J by 5 bases; unmatched bases: 8. CDR3 size: 15 residues.

The chain has TRBV7-9 and TRBJ1-5; D might be TRBD1 (5 bases). CDR3 length equals 15 residues. Germline V lookup: CDR1 SEHNR, CDR2 FQNEAQ (reference sequence). The germline V and J ends were trimmed by 1 base and 4 bases, with 11 bases remaining between them. DNA for the CDR3: TGTGCCAGCAGCTTAGGCCAGGGTGCGAATCAGCCCCAGCATTTT. It specifies CASSLGQGANQPQHF.

The chain links TRBV6-5 to TRBJ2-5, with a weak D call TRBD2 (6 bases). This CDR3 spans 14 amino acids. Trimming stripped 8 bases from V and 6 bases from J, with 19 bases between. Germline V gene data show CDR1 as MNHEY and CDR2 as SVGAGI. The CDR3 loop reads CASGPSLAGKTQYF. The CDR3 DNA reads as TGTGCCAGCGGACCATCACTAGCAGGGAAGACCCAGTACTTC.

The gene calls are TRBV9 and TRBJ2-3; 7 bases agree with TRBD2. J lost 2 bases, V lost 3 bases, and 9 bases had no gene match. This CDR3 spans 16 amino acids. Germline V gives CDR1 SGDLS, CDR2 YYNGEE. The CDR3 is CASSAISGSPTDTQYF. The CDR3, as DNA: TGTGCCAGCAGCGCCATTAGCGGGTCCCCCACAGATACGCAGTATTTT.

The J gene is TRBJ2-1, the V gene TRBV7-3, with TRBD1 matching 8 bases. Germline V gene lookup returns CDR1 SGHTA and CDR2 FQGTGA. CDR3 length: 13 residues. Trimming at V came to 5 bases and at J to 8 bases, leaving 5 bases not matched to a gene. CDR3 protein: CASSPSQGDEQFF. The CDR3 DNA reads as TGTGCCAGCAGCCCCTCACAGGGGGATGAGCAGTTCTTC.

The chain joins TRBV2 to TRBJ1-5; D is unresolved. This CDR3 has 14 residues. The V gene lost 0 bases and the J gene lost 10 bases, with 13 bases spanning the gap. CDR1 and CDR2 from the germline V gene are SNHLY and FYNNEI. The chain's CDR3 is CASSEAGPRLPQHF. The DNA for the CDR3 is TGTGCCAGCAGTGAAGCCGGTCCCCGTCTTCCCCAGCATTTT.

As for this clone: The junction departs from germline at one end; a sequencing error may be responsible. The rearrangement joins TRBV7-2 to TRBJ2-6; TRBD2 matches 11 bases. Germline CDR1 reads SGHTA; CDR2 reads FQGNSA. The CDR3 is 17 amino acids. The CDR3 DNA reads TGTGCCAGCAGCCTAGCGGGAGGACCCTCTGGGGCCAACGTCCTGACTTTC. It encodes CASSLAGGPSGANVLTF.

This rearrangement joins TRBV5-1 to TRBJ1-5; TRBD1 matches 7 bases. The V gene end was trimmed by 3 bases and the J gene end by 9 bases; junction bases not matched to a gene: 9. This CDR3 region has 14 residues. The germline V gene encodes CDR1 SGHRS and CDR2 YFSETQ. As DNA, the CDR3 is TGCGCCAGCAGCTGGACGACAGGGCAGTCGCCCCAGCATTTT. Amino acid sequence: CASSWTTGQSPQHF. Full variable domain (remainder filled in from reference TRBV5-1 and TRBJ1-5): KAGVTQTPRYLIKTRGQQVTLSCSPISGHRSVSWYQQTPGQGLQFLFEYFSETQRNKGNFPGRFSGRQFSNSRSEMNVSTLELGDSALYLCASSWTTGQSPQHFGDGTRLSIL.

The chain joins TRBV30 to TRBJ2-7, with D possibly TRBD2 on 5 matching bases. This CDR3 region has 16 residues. The germline V and J ends were trimmed by 4 bases and 3 bases, with 22 bases remaining between them. The germline V gene encodes CDR1 GTSNPN and CDR2 SVGIG (reference sequence). CDR3 sequence (DNA): TGTGCCTGGACCAACGGGGAGCGGATCTTAGGCTACGAGCAGTACTTC. This translates into CAWTNGERILGYEQYF.

The chain couples TRBV7-2 to TRBJ2-7, with 8 nucleotides matching TRBD2. This CDR3 is built from 15 residues. J gave up 0 bases and V 5 bases, and 6 bases lay outside the gene matches. Looked up from germline, CDR1 is SGHTA and CDR2 is FQGNSA. The CDR3 DNA reads TGTGCCAGCAGCCATAAAGCGGGGGCCTCCTACGAGCAGTACTTC. Translating it yields CASSHKAGASYEQYF.

This clone was seen a few times. The V call is TRBV18, the J call TRBJ1-1; 9 bases map to TRBD1. Germline trimming cut 3 bases from V and 0 bases from J; bases unmatched to any gene: 14. CDR1 is KGHSH and CDR2 is LQKENI in the germline V gene. This CDR3 has 19 amino acids. The CDR3 nucleotides are TGTGCCAGCTCACCGCCGGGACAGGGATTAGATGGCATGAACACTGAAGCTTTCTTT. Its translation is CASSPPGQGLDGMNTEAFF.

The J gene is TRBJ1-1, the V gene TRBV18, with 9 positions matching TRBD1. The length of the CDR3 is 14 residues. The J segment lost 0 bases and the V segment lost 5 bases, leaving 1 base of the junction unmatched. Germline values: CDR1 KGHSH, CDR2 LQKENI. CDR3 amino acids: CASSRTGVNTEAFF. The DNA for the CDR3 is TGTGCCAGCTCAAGGACAGGGGTGAACACTGAAGCTTTCTTT. Using reference TRBV18 and TRBJ1-1 for the parts outside the CDR3, the full variable domain is NAGVMQNPRHLVRRRGQEARLRCSPMKGHSHVYWYRQLPEEGLKFMVYLQKENIIDESGMPKERFSAEFPKEGPSILRIQQVVRGDSAAYFCASSRTGVNTEAFFGQGTRLTVV.

The chain has TRBV7-3 and TRBJ2-1; TRBD2 might be the D (6 bases). V was shortened by 4 bases and J by 0 bases, with 10 bases between the two germline ends. Germline values: CDR1 SGHTA, CDR2 FQGTGA. The CDR3 covers 15 residues. CDR3 loop: CASSSGRDSYNEQFF. The CDR3 region has the DNA TGTGCCAGCAGCTCCGGGCGGGACTCCTACAATGAGCAGTTCTTC.

The chain has TRBV3-1 (or the pseudogene TRBV3-2) and TRBJ1-2; tentatively, D is TRBD1 (6 bases). This CDR3 has 14 residues. The ends were cut back, 0 bases at V and 6 bases at J, with 11 bases in the middle. Germline CDR1 and CDR2: LGHDT and YNNKEL (reference sequence). This CDR3 is CASSQEGRGHGYTF. The CDR3 DNA follows: TGTGCCAGCAGCCAAGAAGGCAGGGGCCATGGCTACACCTTC.

The J gene is TRBJ2-1, the V gene TRBV5-1, with D tentatively TRBD1 (5 bases). The V gene lost 0 bases and the J gene lost 5 bases, with 9 bases spanning the gap. This CDR3 spans 14 amino acids. CDR1 is SGHRS, CDR2 YFSETQ, per germline. DNA for the CDR3: TGCGCCAGCAGCTTGGCACAGGTAGACAATGAGCAGTTCTTC. Translation gives CASSLAQVDNEQFF.

CDR3: CASSSSWGLRNTEAFF. The CDR3 bases are TGTGCCAGCTCATCCAGTTGGGGGCTGAGAAACACTGAAGCTTTCTTT. The genes are TRBV18 and TRBJ1-1, with TRBD1 as a possible D gene (6 bases). The V end lost 5 bases, the J end lost 2 bases, and 18 bases lay between the germline ends. The CDR3 is 16 residues long. From germline, CDR1 is KGHSH and CDR2 LQKENI.

The chain is built from TRBV18 and TRBJ1-6; D call uncertain. The V gene lost 1 base and the J gene lost 5 bases, with 9 bases spanning the gap. Germline CDR1 and CDR2: KGHSH and LQKENI. This CDR3 is 15 amino acids long. The CDR3 DNA is TGTGCCAGCTCACCACTTGGCCAAAATAATTCACCCCTCCACTTT. It specifies CASSPLGQNNSPLHF.

There are a few counts of this clone. The chain links TRBV7-9 to TRBJ1-2; 7 positions agree with TRBD1. The V gene end was trimmed by 5 bases and the J gene end by 3 bases; junction bases not matched to a gene: 6. The germline gives CDR1 SEHNR, CDR2 FQNEAQ (reference sequence). The CDR3 covers 14 residues. The CDR3 DNA is TGTGCCAGCAGCGCCGGGACAGAGTACTATGGCTACACCTTC. It encodes CASSAGTEYYGYTF. Together with reference TRBV7-9 and TRBJ1-2, the CDR3 gives the full variable domain: DTGVSQNPRHKITKRGQNVTFRCDPISEHNRLYWYRQTLGQGPEFLTYFQNEAQLEKSRLLSDRFSAERPKGSFSTLEIQRTEQGDSAMYLCASSAGTEYYGYTFGSGTRLTVV.

The chain uses TRBV20-1 and TRBJ2-1; the D gene is possibly TRBD2 (6 bases). The CDR3 totals 16 residues. Germline V lookup: CDR1 DFQATT, CDR2 SNEGSKA (reference sequence). Trimming pared 3 bases from V and 7 bases from J, leaving 22 bases between. CDR3 bases: TGCAGTGCTAGTCCGTTGGGGACTCTGCGAACGAATGAGCAGTTCTTC. It codes for CSASPLGTLRTNEQFF.